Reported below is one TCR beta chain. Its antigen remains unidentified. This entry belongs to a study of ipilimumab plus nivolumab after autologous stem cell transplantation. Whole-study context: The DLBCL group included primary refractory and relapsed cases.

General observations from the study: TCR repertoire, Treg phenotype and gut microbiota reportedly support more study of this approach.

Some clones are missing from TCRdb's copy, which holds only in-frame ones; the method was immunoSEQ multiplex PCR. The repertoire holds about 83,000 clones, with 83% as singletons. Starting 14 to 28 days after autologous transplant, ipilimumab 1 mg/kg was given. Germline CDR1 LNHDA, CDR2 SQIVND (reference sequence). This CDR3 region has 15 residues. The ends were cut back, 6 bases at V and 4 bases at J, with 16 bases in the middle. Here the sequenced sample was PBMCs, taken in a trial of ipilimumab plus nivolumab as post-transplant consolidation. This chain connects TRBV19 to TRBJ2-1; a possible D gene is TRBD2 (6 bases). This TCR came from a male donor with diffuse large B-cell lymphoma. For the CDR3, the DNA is TGTGCCAGTAGGCTATTGGCGGGGTCATACAATGAGCAGTTCTTC. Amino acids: CASRLLAGSYNEQFF.